This TCR beta chain was sequenced in a study of technical replicates of blood from a few donors (TCRdb year 2017). The library was built by means of the immunoSEQ multiplex PCR assay. Imported from immuneACCESS, the table was reduced by TCRdb to in-frame sequences with V and J called. These copies leave out some clones; in studies compared against another copy, an unresolved V gene accounts for under half, and the cause of the remainder is not known. The sample includes approximately 82,000 clones, with over 80% observed a single time. Roughly 0.27% of the sample lies in the top ten. Note on this clone: What antigen it recognizes has not been identified. Base qualities are missing; no much larger clone stands one base away.

This TCR was sampled from a human donor in good health. The specimen sequenced was T cells isolated from PBMCs.

The DNA sequence follows: TGTGCCAGCAGCGTAGGGGCTAGCGGGGTCTACGAGCAGTACTTC. The encoded protein is CASSVGASGVYEQYF. The V and J genes are TRBV9 and TRBJ2-7, with 9 bases matching TRBD2. Counted from cysteine to phenylalanine, this CDR3 has 15 amino acids. Just CDR3 DNA is preserved here, 45 bases in frame from base 1. Taken from the germline V gene, the CDR1 and CDR2 loops are SGDLS and YYNGEE. V ends up 0 bases short and J 3 bases short, with an unmatched junction base count of 4.